This entry lists 2 T cell receptor beta chains sequenced from one sample in a study of cytomegalovirus exposure and HLA in healthy donors. The PCR made use of 60 Vbeta and 13 Jbeta primers. Generated by immunoSEQ multiplex PCR, the TCRdb table keeps only in-frame clones and is missing some. The data show about 190,000 clones, with about 80% seen just once and 1.1% held by the top ten. The specimen was PBMCs. These receptors were taken from a woman in her thirties or forties in good health and CMV-seronegative.

V is TRBV7-9 and J is TRBJ2-5; 9 bases are shared with TRBD2. Germline V CDR1 and CDR2: SEHNR, FQNEAQ (reference sequence). The CDR3 has 15 amino acids. The J segment lost 5 bases and the V segment lost 5 bases, leaving 9 bases of the junction unmatched. CDR3 in amino acids: CASSLSGSPRETQYF. Written as DNA, the CDR3 is TGTGCCAGCAGCCTTAGCGGGAGTCCAAGGGAGACCCAGTACTTC.

This sequence joins TRBV10-1 and TRBJ2-7; no reliable D call. This CDR3 is 17 amino acids long. V gave up 2 bases and J gave up 0 bases, with 17 bases separating them. Germline CDR1 is WNHNN and CDR2 is SYGVQD (reference sequence). CDR3 nucleotides: TGCGCCAGCAGTGAGCTCTTCTTTGCGCGGAGCTCCTACGAGCAGTACTTC. Translation: CASSELFFARSSYEQYF.